The source of this T cell receptor beta chain is a study of T cells in Graves' hyperthyroidism and ophthalmopathy. Disease lasting under 3 months, a NOSPECS grade of at least 4, and a Clinical Activity Score of at least 3 were features of the ophthalmopathy patients. Study-wide results and limits: Ophthalmopathy could be told apart from stable hyperthyroidism with a 13 V-J model. Blood shared most expanded thyroid clonotypes above 0.001.

RNA transcripts provided the source from which TCR beta CDR3 regions were amplified. Using the HTBI primer set, a first-round RT-PCR was run on the TCR CDR3. TCRdb recomputed calls from the multiplex PCR reads with MiXCR, one row per CDR3 protein. The profile covers over 250,000 distinct CDR3 sequences, with about 20% appearing a single time and approximately 60% taken by the ten largest. Many counts were recorded for this clonotype. Its antigen is not known. Germline CDR1 is SGHAT and CDR2 is FQNNGV. This CDR3 region has 16 residues. V was clipped by 2 bases and J by 4 bases; unmatched bases: 9. The chain is built from TRBV11-2 and TRBJ2-7, with 9 bases matching TRBD1. Sequencing was done on a sample of blood. The origin of this receptor is a man between 25 and 39 years old with Graves' ophthalmopathy. Here the CDR3 reads CASSLSGGQGLYEQYF. The CDR3 nucleotides are TGTGCCAGCAGCTTAAGTGGGGGACAGGGCTTATACGAGCAGTACTTC.